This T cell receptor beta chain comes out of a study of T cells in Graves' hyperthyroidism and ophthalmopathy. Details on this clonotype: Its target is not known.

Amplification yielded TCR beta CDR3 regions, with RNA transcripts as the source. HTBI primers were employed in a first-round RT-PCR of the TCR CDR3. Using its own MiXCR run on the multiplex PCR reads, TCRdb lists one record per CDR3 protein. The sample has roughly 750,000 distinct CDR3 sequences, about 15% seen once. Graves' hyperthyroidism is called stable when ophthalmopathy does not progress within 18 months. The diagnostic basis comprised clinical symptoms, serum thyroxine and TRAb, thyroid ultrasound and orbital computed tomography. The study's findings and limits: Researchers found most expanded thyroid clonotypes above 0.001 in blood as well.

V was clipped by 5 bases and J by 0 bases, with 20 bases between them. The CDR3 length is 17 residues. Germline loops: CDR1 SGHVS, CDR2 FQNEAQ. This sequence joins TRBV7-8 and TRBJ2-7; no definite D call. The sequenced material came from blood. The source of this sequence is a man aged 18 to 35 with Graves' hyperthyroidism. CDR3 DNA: TGTGCCAGCAGCCGCCGGCCGGGTGGCAGGTCCTCCTACGAGCAGTACTTC. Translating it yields CASSRRPGGRSSYEQYF.